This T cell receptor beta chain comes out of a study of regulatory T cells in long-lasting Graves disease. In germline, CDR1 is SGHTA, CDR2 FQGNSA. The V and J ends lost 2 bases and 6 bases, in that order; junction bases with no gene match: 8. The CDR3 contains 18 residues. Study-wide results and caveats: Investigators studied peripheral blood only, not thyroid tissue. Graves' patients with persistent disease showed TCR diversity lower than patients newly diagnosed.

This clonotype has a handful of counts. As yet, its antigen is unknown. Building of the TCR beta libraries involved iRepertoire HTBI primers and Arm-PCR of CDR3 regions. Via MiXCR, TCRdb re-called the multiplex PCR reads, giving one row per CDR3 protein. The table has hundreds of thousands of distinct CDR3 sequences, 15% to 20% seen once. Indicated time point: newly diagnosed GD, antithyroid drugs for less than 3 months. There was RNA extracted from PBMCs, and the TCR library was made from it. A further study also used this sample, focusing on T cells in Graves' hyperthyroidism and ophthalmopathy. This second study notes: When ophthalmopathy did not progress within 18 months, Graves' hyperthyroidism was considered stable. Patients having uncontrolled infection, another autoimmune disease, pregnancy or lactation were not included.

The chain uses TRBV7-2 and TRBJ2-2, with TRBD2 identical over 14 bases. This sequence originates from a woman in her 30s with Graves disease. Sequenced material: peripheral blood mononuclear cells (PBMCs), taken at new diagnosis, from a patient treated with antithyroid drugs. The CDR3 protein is CASSLTGLAGVAAGELFF. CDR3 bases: TGTGCCAGCAGCTTAACGGGACTAGCGGGAGTCGCGGCCGGGGAGCTGTTTTTT.